Sequencing of this T cell receptor (beta chain) was carried out in a study of cytomegalovirus exposure and HLA in healthy donors. CDR1 MGHDK and CDR2 SYGVNS come from the germline V gene. CDR3 length: 11 amino acids. Trimming pared 2 bases from V and 9 bases from J, leaving 7 bases between. Both 60 Vbeta primers and 13 Jbeta primers went into the PCR. Sequencing used immunoSEQ multiplex PCR; TCRdb keeps in-frame clones, though not all of them. The repertoire holds about 78,000 clones, 70% to 80% seen once, with 20% to 25% in the top ten. The chain is built from TRBV25-1 and TRBJ1-1, with D unresolved. Sequences were obtained from PBMCs. The receptor's source is a woman between 50 and 59 years old in good health and CMV-seropositive. DNA of the CDR3: TGTGCCAGCAGTGAACTTCAGAAAGCTTTCTTT. This sequence encodes CASSELQKAFF.